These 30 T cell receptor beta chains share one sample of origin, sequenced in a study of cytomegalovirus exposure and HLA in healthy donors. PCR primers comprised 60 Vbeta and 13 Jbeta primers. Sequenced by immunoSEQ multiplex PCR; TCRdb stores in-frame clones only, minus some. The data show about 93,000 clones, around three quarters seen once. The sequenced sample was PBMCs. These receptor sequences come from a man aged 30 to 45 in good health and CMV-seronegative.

CDR3 sequence reads: CASSDPRGGTSSTDTQYF. In nucleotides, the CDR3 is TGTGCCAGCAGTGACCCTCGCGGGGGGACCTCTAGCACAGATACGCAGTATTTT. The chain employs TRBV9 and TRBJ2-3; 8 bases fit TRBD2. The length of the CDR3 is 18 residues. The ends lost 5 bases at V and 0 bases at J; junction bases unmatched: 14. Per the germline V gene, CDR1 is SGDLS and CDR2 is YYNGEE.

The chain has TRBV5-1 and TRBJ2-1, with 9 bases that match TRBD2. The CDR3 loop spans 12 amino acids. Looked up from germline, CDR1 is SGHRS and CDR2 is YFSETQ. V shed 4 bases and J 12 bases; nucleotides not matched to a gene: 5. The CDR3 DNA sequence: TGCGCCAGCAGCCAACCGGGACTAGCGCAGTTCTTC. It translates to CASSQPGLAQFF.

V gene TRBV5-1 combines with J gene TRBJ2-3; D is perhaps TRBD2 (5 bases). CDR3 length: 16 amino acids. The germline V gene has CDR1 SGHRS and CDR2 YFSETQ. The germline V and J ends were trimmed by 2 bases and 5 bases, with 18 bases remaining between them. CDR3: CASSFPGRGFQDTQYF. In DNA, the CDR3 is TGCGCCAGCAGCTTTCCTGGGAGAGGGTTTCAAGATACGCAGTATTTT.

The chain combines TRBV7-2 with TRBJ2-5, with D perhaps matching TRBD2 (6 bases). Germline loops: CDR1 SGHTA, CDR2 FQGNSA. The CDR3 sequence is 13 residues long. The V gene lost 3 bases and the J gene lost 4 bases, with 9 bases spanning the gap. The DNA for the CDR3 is TGTGCCAGCAGCTTTGGGGGGTTAGAGACCCAGTACTTC. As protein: CASSFGGLETQYF.

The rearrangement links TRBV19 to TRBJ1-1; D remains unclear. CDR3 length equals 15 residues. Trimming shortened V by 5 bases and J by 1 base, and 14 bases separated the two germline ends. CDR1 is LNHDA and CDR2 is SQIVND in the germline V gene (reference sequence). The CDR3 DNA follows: TGTGCCAGTAGTCCCTCCCCCACTGGGAACACTGAAGCTTTCTTT. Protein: CASSPSPTGNTEAFF.

The CDR3 loop is CASKRQGYAGTDTQYF. The CDR3 DNA follows: TGTGCCAGCAAACGTCAGGGGTACGCTGGCACAGATACGCAGTATTTT. This chain links TRBV2 with TRBJ2-3, with D possibly being TRBD1 (6 bases). The CDR3 spans 16 residues. In germline, CDR1 is SNHLY, CDR2 FYNNEI. Trimming took off 7 bases at V and 1 base at J, with 18 bases between the two ends.

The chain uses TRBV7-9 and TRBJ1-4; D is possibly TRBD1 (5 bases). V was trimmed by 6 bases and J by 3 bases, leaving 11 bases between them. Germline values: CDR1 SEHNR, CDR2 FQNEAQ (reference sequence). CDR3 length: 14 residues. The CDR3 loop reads CASSSGGANEKLFF. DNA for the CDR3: TGTGCCAGCAGTTCGGGGGGAGCTAATGAAAAACTGTTTTTT.

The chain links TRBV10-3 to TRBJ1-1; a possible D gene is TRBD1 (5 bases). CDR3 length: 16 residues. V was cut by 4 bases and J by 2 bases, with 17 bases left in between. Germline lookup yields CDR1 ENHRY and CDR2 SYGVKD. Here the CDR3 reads CAISGPFGGGNTEAFF. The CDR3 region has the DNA TGTGCCATCAGTGGGCCCTTTGGGGGGGGTAACACTGAAGCTTTCTTT.

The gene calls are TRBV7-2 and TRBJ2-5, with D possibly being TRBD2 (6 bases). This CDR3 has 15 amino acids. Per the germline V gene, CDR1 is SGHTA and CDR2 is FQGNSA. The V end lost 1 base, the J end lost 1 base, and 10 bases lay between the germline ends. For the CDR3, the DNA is TGTGCCAGCAGCTTAGGATTAGCGGCCCAAGAGACCCAGTACTTC. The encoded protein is CASSLGLAAQETQYF.

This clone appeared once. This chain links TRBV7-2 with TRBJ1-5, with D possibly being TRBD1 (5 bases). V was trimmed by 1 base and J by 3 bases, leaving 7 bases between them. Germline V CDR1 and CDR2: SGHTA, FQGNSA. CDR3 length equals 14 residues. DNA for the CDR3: TGTGCCAGCAGCTTAGTACAGGCCAATCAGCCCCAGCATTTT. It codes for CASSLVQANQPQHF.

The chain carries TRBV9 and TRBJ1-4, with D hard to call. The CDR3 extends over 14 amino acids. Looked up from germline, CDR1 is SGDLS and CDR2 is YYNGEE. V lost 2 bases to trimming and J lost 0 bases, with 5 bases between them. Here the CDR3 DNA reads TGTGCCAGCAGCGTTAGTGCAACTAATGAAAAACTGTTTTTT. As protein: CASSVSATNEKLFF.

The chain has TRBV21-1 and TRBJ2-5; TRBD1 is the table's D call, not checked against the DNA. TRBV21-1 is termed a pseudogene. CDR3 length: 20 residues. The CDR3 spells CASTEVRGQGEVFGQETQYF. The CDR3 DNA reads TGTGCCAGCACCGAGGTTCGTGGACAGGGGGAGGTTTTCGGACAAGAGACCCAGTACTTC.

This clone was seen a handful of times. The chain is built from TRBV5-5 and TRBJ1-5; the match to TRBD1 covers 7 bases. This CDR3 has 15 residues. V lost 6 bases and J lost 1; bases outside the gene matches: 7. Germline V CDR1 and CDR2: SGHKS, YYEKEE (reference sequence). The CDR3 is CASTYRDSSNQPQHF. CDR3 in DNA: TGTGCCAGCACCTACCGGGACAGCAGCAATCAGCCCCAGCATTTT.

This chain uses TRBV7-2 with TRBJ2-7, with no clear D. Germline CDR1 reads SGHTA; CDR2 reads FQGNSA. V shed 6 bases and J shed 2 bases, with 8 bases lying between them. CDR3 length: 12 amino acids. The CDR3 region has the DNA TGTGCCAGCAGACTTGACACCTACGAGCAGTACTTC. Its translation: CASRLDTYEQYF.

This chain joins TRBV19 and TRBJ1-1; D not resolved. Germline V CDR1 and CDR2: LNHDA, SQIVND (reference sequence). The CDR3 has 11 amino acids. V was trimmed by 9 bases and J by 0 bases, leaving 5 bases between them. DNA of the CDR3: TGTGCCAGGTACTTGAACACTGAAGCTTTCTTT. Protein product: CARYLNTEAFF.

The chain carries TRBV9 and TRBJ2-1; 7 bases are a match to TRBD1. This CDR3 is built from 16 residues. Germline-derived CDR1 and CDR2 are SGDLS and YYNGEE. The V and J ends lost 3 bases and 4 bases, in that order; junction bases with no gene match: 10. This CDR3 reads CASSAGPGQSYNEQFF. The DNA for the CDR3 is TGTGCCAGCAGCGCGGGTCCGGGACAGTCATACAATGAGCAGTTCTTC.

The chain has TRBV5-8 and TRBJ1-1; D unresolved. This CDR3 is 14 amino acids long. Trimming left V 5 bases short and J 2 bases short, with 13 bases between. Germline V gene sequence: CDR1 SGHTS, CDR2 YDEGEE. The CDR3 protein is CASRTIQLNTEAFF. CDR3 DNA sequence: TGTGCCAGCAGGACCATTCAACTAAACACTGAAGCTTTCTTT.

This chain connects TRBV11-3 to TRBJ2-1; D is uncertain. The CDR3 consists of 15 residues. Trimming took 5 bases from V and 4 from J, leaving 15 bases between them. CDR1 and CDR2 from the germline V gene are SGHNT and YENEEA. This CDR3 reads CASSKADKGYNEQFF. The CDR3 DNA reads TGTGCCAGCAGCAAGGCCGACAAAGGTTACAATGAGCAGTTCTTC. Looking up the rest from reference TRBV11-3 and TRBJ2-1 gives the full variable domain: EAGVVQSPRYKIIEKKQPVAFWCNPISGHNTLYWYLQNLGQGPELLIRYENEEAVDDSQLPKDRFSAERLKGVDSTLKIQPAELGDSAVYLCASSKADKGYNEQFFGPGTRLTVL.

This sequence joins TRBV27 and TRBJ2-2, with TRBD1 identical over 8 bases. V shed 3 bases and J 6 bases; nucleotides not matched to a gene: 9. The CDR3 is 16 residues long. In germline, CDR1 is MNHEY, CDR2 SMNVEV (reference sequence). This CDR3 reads CASSLWTGPRSGELFF. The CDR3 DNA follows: TGTGCCAGCAGTTTGTGGACAGGGCCAAGATCCGGGGAGCTGTTTTTT.

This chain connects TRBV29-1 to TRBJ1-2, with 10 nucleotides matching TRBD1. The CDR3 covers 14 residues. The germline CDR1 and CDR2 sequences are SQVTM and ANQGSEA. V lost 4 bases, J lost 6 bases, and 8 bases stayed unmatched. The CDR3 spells CSVVGSDRGHGYTF. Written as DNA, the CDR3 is TGCAGCGTTGTAGGGTCAGACAGGGGGCATGGCTACACCTTC.

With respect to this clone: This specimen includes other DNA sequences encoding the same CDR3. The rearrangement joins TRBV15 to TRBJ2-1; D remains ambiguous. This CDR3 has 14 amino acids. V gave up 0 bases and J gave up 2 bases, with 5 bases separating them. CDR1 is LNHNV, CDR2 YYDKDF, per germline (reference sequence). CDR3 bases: TGTGCCACCAGCAGAGATCGGGCCTACAATGAGCAGTTCTTC. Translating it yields CATSRDRAYNEQFF.

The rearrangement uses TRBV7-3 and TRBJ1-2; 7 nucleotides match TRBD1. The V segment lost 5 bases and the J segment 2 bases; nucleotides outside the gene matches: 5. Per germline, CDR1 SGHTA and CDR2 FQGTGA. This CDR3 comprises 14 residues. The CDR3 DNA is TGTGCCAGCAGCCAGGGGGAACAGAACTATGGCTACACCTTC. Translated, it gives CASSQGEQNYGYTF.

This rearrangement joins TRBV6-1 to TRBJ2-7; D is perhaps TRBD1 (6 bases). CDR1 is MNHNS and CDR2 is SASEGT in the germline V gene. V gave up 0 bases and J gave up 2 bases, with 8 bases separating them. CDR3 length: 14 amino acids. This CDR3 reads CASSEANRAYEQYF. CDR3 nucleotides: TGTGCCAGCAGTGAAGCCAACAGGGCCTACGAGCAGTACTTC.

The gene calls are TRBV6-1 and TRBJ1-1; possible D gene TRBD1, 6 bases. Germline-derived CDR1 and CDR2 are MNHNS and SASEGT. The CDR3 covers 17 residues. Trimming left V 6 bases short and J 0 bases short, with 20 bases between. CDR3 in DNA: TGTGCCAGCAGCGAATATCGGGGACAAATCATGAACACTGAAGCTTTCTTT. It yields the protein CASSEYRGQIMNTEAFF.

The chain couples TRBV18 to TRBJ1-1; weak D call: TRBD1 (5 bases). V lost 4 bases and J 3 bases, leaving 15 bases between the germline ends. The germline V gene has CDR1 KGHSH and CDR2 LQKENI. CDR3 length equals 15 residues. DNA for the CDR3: TGTGCCAGCTCACGCGACAGCCTAGGGTACACTGAAGCTTTCTTT. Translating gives CASSRDSLGYTEAFF.

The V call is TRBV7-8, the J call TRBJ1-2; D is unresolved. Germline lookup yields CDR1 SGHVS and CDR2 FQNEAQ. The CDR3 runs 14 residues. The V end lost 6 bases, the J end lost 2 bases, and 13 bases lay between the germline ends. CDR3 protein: CASSLREINYGYTF. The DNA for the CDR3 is TGTGCCAGCAGTCTAAGGGAGATAAACTATGGCTACACCTTC.

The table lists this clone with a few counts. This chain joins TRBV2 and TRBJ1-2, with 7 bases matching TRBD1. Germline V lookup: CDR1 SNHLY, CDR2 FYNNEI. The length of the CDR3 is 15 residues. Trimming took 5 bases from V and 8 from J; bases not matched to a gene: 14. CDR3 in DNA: TGTGCCAGCAGTCCTCTCCTGACAGGGAGCCTCGGCTACACCTTC. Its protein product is CASSPLLTGSLGYTF. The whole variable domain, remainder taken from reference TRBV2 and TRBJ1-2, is EPEVTQTPSHQVTQMGQEVILRCVPISNHLYFYWYRQILGQKVEFLVSFYNNEISEKSEIFDDQFSVERPDGSNFTLKIRSTKLEDSAMYFCASSPLLTGSLGYTFGSGTRLTVV.

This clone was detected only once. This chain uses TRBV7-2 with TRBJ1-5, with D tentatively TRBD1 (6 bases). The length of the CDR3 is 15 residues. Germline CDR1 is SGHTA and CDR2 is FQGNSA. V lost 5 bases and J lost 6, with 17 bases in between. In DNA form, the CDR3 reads TGTGCCAGCAGCCCGGGGCAGGGGTTAAGTCAGCCCCAGCATTTT. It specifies CASSPGQGLSQPQHF.

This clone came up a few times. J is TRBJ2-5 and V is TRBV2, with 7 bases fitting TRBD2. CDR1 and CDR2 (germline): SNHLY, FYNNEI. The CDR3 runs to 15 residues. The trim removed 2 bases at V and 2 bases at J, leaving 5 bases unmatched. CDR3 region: CASSEPSGEQETQYF. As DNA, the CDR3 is TGTGCCAGCAGTGAACCTAGCGGAGAACAAGAGACCCAGTACTTC.

The CDR3 bases are TGTGCCAGCAGCGTTCGGTCAGGGGTTAATGGCTACACCTTC. It specifies CASSVRSGVNGYTF. This chain connects TRBV9 to TRBJ1-2; D possibly corresponds to TRBD1 (6 bases). Germline CDR1 is SGDLS and CDR2 is YYNGEE. Between the trimmed V and J ends, which lost 2 bases and 6 bases, there was a span of 14 bases. CDR3 length: 14 residues.